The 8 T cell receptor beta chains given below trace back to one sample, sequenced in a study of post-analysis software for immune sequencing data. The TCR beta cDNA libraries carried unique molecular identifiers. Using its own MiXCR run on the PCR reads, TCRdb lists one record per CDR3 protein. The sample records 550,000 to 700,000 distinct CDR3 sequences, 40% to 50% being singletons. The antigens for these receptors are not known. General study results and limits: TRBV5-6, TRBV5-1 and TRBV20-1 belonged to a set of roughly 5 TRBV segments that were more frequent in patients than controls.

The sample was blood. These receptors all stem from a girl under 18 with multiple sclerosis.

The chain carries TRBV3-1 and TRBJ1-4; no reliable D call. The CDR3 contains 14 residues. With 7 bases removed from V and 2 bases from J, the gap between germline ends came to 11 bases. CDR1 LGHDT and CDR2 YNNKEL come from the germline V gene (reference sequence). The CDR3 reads CASTYGQTNEKLFF. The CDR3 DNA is TGTGCCAGCACCTACGGGCAGACTAATGAAAAACTGTTTTTT.

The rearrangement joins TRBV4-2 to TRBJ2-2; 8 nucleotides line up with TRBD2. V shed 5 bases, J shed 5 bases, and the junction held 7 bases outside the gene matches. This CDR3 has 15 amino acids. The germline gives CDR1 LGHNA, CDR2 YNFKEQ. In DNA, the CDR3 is TGTGCCAGCAGCTCACTAGCGGAGGGTACCGGGGAGCTGTTTTTT. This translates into CASSSLAEGTGELFF.

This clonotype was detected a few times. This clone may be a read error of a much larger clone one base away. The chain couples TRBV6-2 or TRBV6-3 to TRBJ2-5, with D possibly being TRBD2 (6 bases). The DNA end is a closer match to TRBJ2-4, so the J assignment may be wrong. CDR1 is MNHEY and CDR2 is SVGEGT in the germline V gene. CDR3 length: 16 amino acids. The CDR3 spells CAGSYSPRGGRNIQYF. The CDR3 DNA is TGTGCCGGCAGTTACTCCCCCCGGGGAGGTAGGAACATTCAGTACTTC.

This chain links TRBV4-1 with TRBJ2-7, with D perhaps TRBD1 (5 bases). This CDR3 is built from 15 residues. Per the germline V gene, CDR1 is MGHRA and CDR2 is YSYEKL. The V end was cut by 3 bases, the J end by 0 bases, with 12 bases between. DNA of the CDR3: TGCGCCAGCAGCCATTGGACACCTAGCTCCTACGAGCAGTACTTC. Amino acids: CASSHWTPSSYEQYF.

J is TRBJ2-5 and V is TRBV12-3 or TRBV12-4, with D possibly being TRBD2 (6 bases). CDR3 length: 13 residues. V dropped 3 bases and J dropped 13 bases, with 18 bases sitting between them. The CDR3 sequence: CASSFPRRGERYF. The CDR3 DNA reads TGTGCCAGCAGTTTCCCCCGGAGGGGAGAGCGGTACTTC.

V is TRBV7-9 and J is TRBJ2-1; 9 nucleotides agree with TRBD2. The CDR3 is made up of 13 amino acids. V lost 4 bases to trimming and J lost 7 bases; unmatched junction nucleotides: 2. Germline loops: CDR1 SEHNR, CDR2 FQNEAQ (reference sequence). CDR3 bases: TGTGCCAGCAGCTCGCGGGGGGGAAATGAGCAGTTCTTC. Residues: CASSSRGGNEQFF. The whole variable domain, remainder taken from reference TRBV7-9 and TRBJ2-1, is DTGVSQNPRHKITKRGQNVTFRCDPISEHNRLYWYRQTLGQGPEFLTYFQNEAQLEKSRLLSDRFSAERPKGSFSTLEIQRTEQGDSAMYLCASSSRGGNEQFFGPGTRLTVL.

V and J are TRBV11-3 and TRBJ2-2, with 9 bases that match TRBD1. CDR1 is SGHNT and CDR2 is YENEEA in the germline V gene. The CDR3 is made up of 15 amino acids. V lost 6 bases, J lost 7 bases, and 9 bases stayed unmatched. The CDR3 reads CASSRRDREVGELFF. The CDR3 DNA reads TGTGCCAGCAGTCGGCGGGACAGGGAGGTCGGGGAGCTGTTTTTT.

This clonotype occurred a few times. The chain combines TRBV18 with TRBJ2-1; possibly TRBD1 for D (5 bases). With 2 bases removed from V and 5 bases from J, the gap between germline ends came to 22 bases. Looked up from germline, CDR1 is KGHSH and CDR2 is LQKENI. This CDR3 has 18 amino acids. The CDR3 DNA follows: TGTGCCAGCTCACCAGAGGTATGGATGGCAGGGCAAAACAATGAGCAGTTCTTC. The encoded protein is CASSPEVWMAGQNNEQFF.